Reported below is one T cell receptor beta chain. The data derive from a study of blood T cell repertoires in COVID-19. Study-wide context: COVID-19 samples, acute and convalescent, were from the United States, Italy and Spain.

Using immunoSEQ multiplex PCR, the repertoire was profiled, and TCRdb retains in-frame clones only, with some absent. Of 200,000 to 250,000 clones listed, less than 85% are singletons. V was shortened by 4 bases and J by 8 bases, with 11 bases between the two germline ends. CDR3 length: 13 residues. Germline V lookup: CDR1 KGHDR, CDR2 SFDVKD. This sequence joins TRBV24-1 and TRBJ2-1; possibly TRBD2 for D (5 bases). The sequenced sample consisted of peripheral blood. This clonotype originated in a woman older than 75 with acute or convalescent COVID-19. CDR3 region: CATSDHRDYEQFF. As DNA, the CDR3 is TGTGCCACCAGTGACCATCGGGATTATGAGCAGTTCTTC.